This T cell receptor (beta chain) came from a study of neurological immune-mediated disorders. Whole-study results and caveats: The most TCR clonal expansion was seen in HTLV-1-associated myelopathy, and the least was seen in multiple sclerosis, which fell below healthy controls.

5'RACE employing 10-nucleotide random UMIs yielded the cDNA. TCRdb redid the calling of the 5' RACE reads with MiXCR, one entry per CDR3 protein. The sample consists of 55,000 or so distinct CDR3 sequences, 4% to 5.5% of them appearing once. Comments on this clonotype: Its cognate antigen is unknown. This may stem from a read error, because a much larger clone lies one nucleotide away.

The CDR3 has 14 amino acids. Trimming took 10 bases from V and 2 from J, leaving 16 bases between them. The germline CDR1 and CDR2 sequences are SNHLY and FYNNEI. The rearrangement joins TRBV2 to TRBJ2-3, with a weak D call TRBD2 (5 bases). This TCR was recovered from a man aged 45-65 years with multiple sclerosis. The sequenced sample consisted of PBMCs. The CDR3 is CAILPGKSTDTQYF. CDR3 nucleotide sequence: TGTGCCATCCTGCCGGGAAAGTCCACAGATACGCAGTATTTT.